The present entry profiles one TCR beta chain with its context. Its cognate antigen is unknown. This entry belongs to a study of metastatic and nonmetastatic thyroid tumors. Background on the study: A comparison of repertoires was made across blood and tumor or nodule tissue from malignant and benign thyroid patients.

TCRdb re-called clones from the PCR reads using MiXCR. The sample shows fewer than 15,000 clones, roughly a quarter of them seen only once. No patient had received any treatment before thyroid surgery. Germline values: CDR1 SGHVS, CDR2 FQNEAQ. Trimming removed 5 bases from V and 5 bases from J, with 15 bases in between. The CDR3 sequence is 14 residues long. The study, taken as a whole, reports: Versus benign nodules, malignant thyroid tumors reportedly had significantly higher TCR beta diversity, in blood and tumor.

The TCR comes from a female donor with papillary thyroid cancer or a benign thyroid nodule (not recorded which). Some clones in this sample may be carry-over from other donors' samples. The sequenced sample consisted of tumor tissue. V is TRBV7-8 and J is TRBJ1-2; D is possibly TRBD1 (5 bases). CDR3 coding DNA: TGTGCCAGCAGCCCCCGTCGAGGGGAGTATGGCTACACCTTC. Translated, it gives CASSPRRGEYGYTF.